Presented here are 23 T cell receptor beta chains from one specimen sequenced in a study of cytomegalovirus exposure and HLA in healthy donors. 13 Jbeta primers and 60 Vbeta primers were used for the PCR. Assay: immunoSEQ multiplex PCR; the TCRdb copy retains only in-frame clones and omits some. The sample lists over 200,000 clones, approximately 82% seen once, with about 0.6% in the top ten. The sequenced sample was PBMCs. Receptors were obtained from a woman in her 40s in good health and CMV-seronegative.

J is TRBJ2-7 and V is TRBV25-1, with 7 bases fitting TRBD1. Germline values: CDR1 MGHDK, CDR2 SYGVNS. J gave up 2 bases and V 4 bases, and 11 bases lay outside the gene matches. The CDR3 has 16 residues. This CDR3 reads CASSGVSTGSPYEQYF. As DNA, the CDR3 is TGTGCCAGCAGTGGGGTATCGACAGGGTCTCCCTACGAGCAGTACTTC.

This chain connects TRBV19 to TRBJ2-7, with a possible D match to TRBD1 (5 bases). The CDR3 has 13 amino acids. V lost 5 bases and J lost 0, with 8 bases in between. Germline loops: CDR1 LNHDA, CDR2 SQIVND (reference sequence). The CDR3 DNA follows: TGTGCCAGTAGTTCGACAGCCTCCTACGAGCAGTACTTC. As protein: CASSSTASYEQYF.

The gene calls are TRBV28 and TRBJ1-5; weak D call: TRBD1 (5 bases). Germline V gene data show CDR1 as MDHEN and CDR2 as SYDVKM. The CDR3 is 16 amino acids. The V end lost 1 base, the J end lost 0 bases, and 10 bases lay between the germline ends. CDR3 sequence (DNA): TGTGCCAGCAGTTTATTGGGGCAGGGTAGCAATCAGCCCCAGCATTTT. This sequence encodes CASSLLGQGSNQPQHF.

The chain is built from TRBV7-9 and TRBJ1-2; 8 bases match TRBD1. This CDR3 region has 15 residues. Losses at the gene ends were 4 bases for V and 4 bases for J; bases not matched to a gene: 8. Germline V CDR1 and CDR2: SEHNR, FQNEAQ (reference sequence). The CDR3 DNA is TGTGCCAGCAGCTCCTCTGCTGGGACAGGCTATGGCTACACCTTC. Protein: CASSSSAGTGYGYTF. Drawing the rest from reference TRBV7-9 and TRBJ1-2, the complete variable domain is DTGVSQNPRHKITKRGQNVTFRCDPISEHNRLYWYRQTLGQGPEFLTYFQNEAQLEKSRLLSDRFSAERPKGSFSTLEIQRTEQGDSAMYLCASSSSAGTGYGYTFGSGTRLTVV.

The rearrangement joins TRBV5-4 to TRBJ2-1, with 9 bases identical to TRBD2. The ends lost 2 bases at V and 7 bases at J; junction bases unmatched: 7. Germline CDR1 SGHNT, CDR2 YYREEE (reference sequence). The CDR3 extends over 15 amino acids. DNA of the CDR3: TGTGCCAGCAGCTTCGCGGGGGGGCCTTCAAATGAGCAGTTCTTC. Translating it yields CASSFAGGPSNEQFF.

The rearrangement links TRBV6-1 to TRBJ1-4; 9 bases are a match to TRBD1. CDR1 and CDR2 from the germline V gene are MNHNS and SASEGT. The CDR3 length is 12 residues. Unmatched junction bases numbered 4, after V lost 5 bases and J lost 12 bases. This CDR3 is CASSFTGGELFF. The CDR3 nucleotides are TGTGCCAGCAGTTTTACAGGGGGCGAACTGTTTTTT.

The genes are TRBV7-2 and TRBJ2-6; the D is unclear. V was pared by 0 bases and J by 0 bases, with 6 bases between. CDR1 is SGHTA, CDR2 FQGNSA, per germline. The CDR3 is made up of 16 amino acids. In nucleotides, the CDR3 is TGTGCCAGCAGCTTAGCCAGTCCCTCTGGGGCCAACGTCCTGACTTTC. Translated: CASSLASPSGANVLTF.

This rearrangement joins TRBV18 to TRBJ2-5; 8 bases align to TRBD1. This CDR3 contains 15 residues. V gave up 4 bases and J gave up 0 bases; unmatched junction bases: 4. Germline CDR1 is KGHSH and CDR2 is LQKENI. In DNA form, the CDR3 reads TGTGCCAGCTCACGCGGACAGGGACACCAAGAGACCCAGTACTTC. Residues: CASSRGQGHQETQYF.

J is TRBJ1-5 and V is TRBV7-8, with 8 bases matching TRBD1. Germline trimming cut 6 bases from V and 6 bases from J; bases unmatched to any gene: 7. The CDR3 has 14 residues. CDR1 is SGHVS, CDR2 FQNEAQ, per germline. This CDR3 reads CASSPDRVGQPQHF. In DNA, the CDR3 is TGTGCCAGCAGTCCGGACAGGGTGGGTCAGCCCCAGCATTTT.

The chain uses TRBV19 and TRBJ1-1, with D perhaps TRBD1 (6 bases). This CDR3 has 14 amino acids. Trimming took 5 bases from V and 1 from J, leaving 11 bases between them. The germline V gene has CDR1 LNHDA and CDR2 SQIVND (reference sequence). The CDR3 bases are TGTGCCAGTAGTCATGGACAGCCGAACACTGAAGCTTTCTTT. Protein product: CASSHGQPNTEAFF.

This rearrangement joins TRBV19 to TRBJ2-3; D not certain. V gave up 6 bases and J gave up 7 bases, with 8 bases separating them. This CDR3 is built from 11 residues. Germline CDR1 and CDR2: LNHDA and SQIVND (reference sequence). CDR3 region: CASSDLYTQYF. The CDR3 bases are TGTGCCAGTAGCGACTTATATACGCAGTATTTT.

The chain links TRBV7-6 to TRBJ2-1, with 13 nucleotides matching TRBD2. Germline V CDR1 and CDR2: SGHVS, FNYEAQ. The CDR3 runs to 18 residues. The junction had 13 bases not matched to a gene; V was cut back by 3 bases and J by 8 bases. For the CDR3, the DNA is TGTGCCAGCAGCTTTCTTGCCGGGACTAGCGGGGTCGCGTATGAGCAGTTCTTC. Its translation is CASSFLAGTSGVAYEQFF.

In regard to this clone: A read error may account for a junction end that differs from germline. This chain connects TRBV7-9 to TRBJ2-5; D is perhaps TRBD1 (6 bases). The CDR3 is 15 residues long. Germline V gives CDR1 SEHNR, CDR2 FQNEAQ (reference sequence). CDR3: CSSSSRRVGAKTQYF. The CDR3 DNA reads as TGTTCCAGCAGCTCCCGCAGGGTGGGGGCAAAGACCCAGTACTTC. The variable domain in full, completed from reference TRBV7-9 and TRBJ2-5, reads DTGVSQNPRHKITKRGQNVTFRCDPISEHNRLYWYRQTLGQGPEFLTYFQNEAQLEKSRLLSDRFSAERPKGSFSTLEIQRTEQGDSAMYLCSSSSRRVGAKTQYFGPGTRLLVL.

The table lists this clone with a few counts. The chain couples TRBV25-1 to TRBJ1-1, with 8 bases that match TRBD1. The ends lost 3 bases at V and 1 base at J; junction bases unmatched: 7. The CDR3 totals 16 residues. In germline, CDR1 is MGHDK, CDR2 SYGVNS. This chain's CDR3 is CASSDDPGTGNTEAFF. CDR3 in DNA: TGTGCCAGCAGTGACGATCCCGGGACAGGGAACACTGAAGCTTTCTTT.

This clone occurred once. The chain joins TRBV2 to TRBJ2-5; 8 nucleotides align to TRBD1. Germline assignment: CDR1 SNHLY and CDR2 FYNNEI. Unmatched junction bases numbered 6, after V lost 5 bases and J lost 7 bases. CDR3 length: 13 amino acids. CDR3 bases: TGTGCCAGCAGTTTGGACAGGGATGTGACCCAGTACTTC. Encoded protein: CASSLDRDVTQYF.

This clone was seen a few times. The rearrangement links TRBV5-1 to TRBJ1-1, with 12 nucleotides matching TRBD1. V dropped 2 bases and J dropped 2; count of bases not matched to a gene: 4. CDR3 length: 16 residues. Per the germline V gene, CDR1 is SGHRS and CDR2 is YFSETQ. The CDR3 spells CASSFGTGGRNTEAFF. CDR3 in DNA: TGCGCCAGCAGCTTCGGGACAGGGGGCAGAAACACTGAAGCTTTCTTT.

This clone was found a few times. The V gene is TRBV6-1, the J gene TRBJ1-4; 7 positions match TRBD1. The CDR3 has 14 amino acids. CDR1 and CDR2 from the germline V gene are MNHNS and SASEGT. After removal of 7 bases from V and 4 bases from J, the junction contained 6 bases not matched to a gene. CDR3 nucleotide sequence: TGTGCCAGCAACCGACAGGGAATTAATGAAAAACTGTTTTTT. Translation gives CASNRQGINEKLFF.

The table lists this clone with a count of one. The V call is TRBV5-1, the J call TRBJ2-5; 7 bases match TRBD1. V was clipped by 1 base and J by 5 bases; unmatched bases: 8. This CDR3 comprises 15 residues. Germline lookup yields CDR1 SGHRS and CDR2 YFSETQ. The CDR3 loop is CASSLTGDVGETQYF. The CDR3 bases are TGCGCCAGCAGCTTGACAGGGGATGTTGGGGAGACCCAGTACTTC.

The chain carries TRBV5-5 and TRBJ2-5; 7 bases are a match to TRBD2. CDR1 SGHKS and CDR2 YYEKEE come from the germline V gene (reference sequence). V lost 4 bases to trimming and J lost 3 bases; unmatched junction nucleotides: 12. This CDR3 comprises 16 residues. DNA of the CDR3: TGTGCCAGCAGCCCCAGGGAGGGGACGGGAAAAGAGACCCAGTACTTC. This translates into CASSPREGTGKETQYF. Drawing the rest from reference TRBV5-5 and TRBJ2-5, the complete variable domain is DAGVTQSPTHLIKTRGQQVTLRCSPISGHKSVSWYQQVLGQGPQFIFQYYEKEERGRGNFPDRFSARQFPNYSSELNVNALLLGDSALYLCASSPREGTGKETQYFGPGTRLLVL.

The J gene is TRBJ1-2, the V gene TRBV30, with D unclear. The V gene lost 4 bases and the J gene lost 4 bases, with 7 bases spanning the gap. This CDR3 is built from 11 residues. In germline, CDR1 is GTSNPN, CDR2 SVGIG (reference sequence). In DNA, the CDR3 is TGTGCCTGGAAGAGGTCCTATGGCTACACCTTC. This sequence encodes CAWKRSYGYTF.

The chain couples TRBV7-2 to TRBJ1-1, with D perhaps matching TRBD1 (5 bases). Trimming cost V 1 base and J 2 bases, with 11 bases left between them. Per germline, CDR1 SGHTA and CDR2 FQGNSA. This CDR3 is built from 15 residues. The CDR3 sequence is CASSLGTRSNTEAFF. As DNA, the CDR3 is TGTGCCAGCAGCTTAGGGACAAGGTCTAACACTGAAGCTTTCTTT.

This chain links TRBV4-2 with TRBJ2-3; D might be TRBD2 (7 bases). CDR1 LGHNA and CDR2 YNFKEQ come from the germline V gene. The length of the CDR3 is 17 residues. V lost 1 base to trimming and J lost 2 bases, with 16 bases between them. CDR3 loop: CASSQGGGRGPTDTQYF. DNA of the CDR3: TGTGCCAGCAGCCAAGGGGGGGGGCGGGGTCCCACAGATACGCAGTATTTT.

This chain links TRBV5-6 with TRBJ2-2; 13 positions match TRBD2. Germline loops: CDR1 SGHDT, CDR2 YYEEEE. The CDR3 consists of 18 residues. V was clipped by 4 bases and J by 3 bases; unmatched bases: 9. The CDR3 spells CASSRELAGGTYTGELFF. CDR3 nucleotides: TGTGCCAGCAGCAGGGAACTAGCGGGGGGGACCTACACCGGGGAGCTGTTTTTT. The full variable domain, completed using reference TRBV5-6 and TRBJ2-2, is DAGVTQSPTHLIKTRGQQVTLRCSPKSGHDTVSWYQQALGQGPQFIFQYYEEEERQRGNFPDRFSGHQFPNYSSELNVNALLLGDSALYLCASSRELAGGTYTGELFFGEGSRLTVL.